The source of this TCR beta chain is a study of cytomegalovirus exposure and HLA in healthy donors. Findings and caveats of the study: Exclusion as indistinguishable affected some V segments, including TRBV6-2 and TRBV6-3. There were over 150 TCR beta chains listed as cytomegalovirus-associated. Data from an earlier analysis indicated that most TCR beta V segments were productive either about 90% or about 30% of the time.

The donors were healthy bone marrow donors. Concerning this clone: Its target is not known.

Primers included in the PCR were 60 Vbeta and 13 Jbeta primers. Data came from immunoSEQ multiplex PCR; TCRdb stores just in-frame clones and leaves some out. The data contain 150,000 to 200,000 clones, roughly 87% of them seen just once; the ten biggest clones take up roughly 0.23%. With 5 bases clipped from V and 6 bases from J, the junction kept 5 bases outside the gene matches. The CDR3 consists of 13 residues. Germline V gives CDR1 SGHTA, CDR2 FQGNSA. This TCR was sampled from a girl under three years old in good health and CMV-seronegative. The rearrangement links TRBV7-2 to TRBJ2-7, with TRBD1 matching over 9 bases. The sequencing sample was made of PBMCs. The CDR3 loop reads CASSVNRGPEQYF. DNA for the CDR3: TGTGCCAGCAGCGTGAACAGGGGGCCCGAGCAGTACTTC.